A selection of T cell receptor beta chains follows, all from one sample in a study of T cells after posttransplantation cyclophosphamide. Only in-frame clones appear in the TCRdb table, and some are missing; sequencing was by immunoSEQ multiplex PCR. The repertoire includes roughly 30,000 clones, around 90% of them detected once, and under 15% sits in the top ten. Sequencing was carried out using PBMCs. Receptors originate from a woman between 40 and 55 years old with a blood cancer, CMV-positive, and with a related stem cell donor. Both conserved end residues are part of each CDR3. The D gene is left open where the match is weak. Rows may omit the clone size; those that give it use once, few, many or a size class.

d_gene,j_gene,v_gene,abundance,CDR3aa,CDR3nt
-,TRBJ1-2,TRBV19,-,CASTPTGSYGYTF,TGTGCCAGTACCCCGACAGGTAGCTATGGCTACACCTTC
TRBD2,TRBJ2-5,TRBV2,-,CASRLVAGGRETQYF,TGTGCCAGCCGTTTAGTAGCGGGGGGGCGTGAGACCCAGTACTTC
TRBD2,TRBJ2-2,TRBV7-3,-,CASSPLAGTANTGELFF,TGTGCCAGCAGCCCCTTAGCGGGGACCGCGAACACCGGGGAGCTGTTTTTT
TRBD1,TRBJ2-7,TRBV6-1,-,CASSEAQGGPTYEQYF,TGTGCCAGCAGTGAAGCGCAAGGGGGCCCGACCTACGAGCAGTACTTC
TRBD2,TRBJ2-4,TRBV19,once,CASSPLPGGGTLANIQYF,TGTGCCAGTAGTCCCCTTCCGGGGGGAGGAACTCTGGCGAACATTCAGTACTTC
TRBD1,TRBJ1-1,TRBV4-1,once,CASSHLQGAGTEAFF,TGCGCCAGCAGCCACCTACAGGGGGCAGGAACTGAAGCTTTCTTT
-,TRBJ2-1,TRBV4-1,-,CASSPRSGGGAYNEQFF,TGCGCCAGCAGCCCAAGGAGTGGGGGGGGCGCCTACAATGAGCAGTTCTTC
-,TRBJ2-1,TRBV5-1,-,CASSADGNEQFF,TGCGCCAGCAGCGCCGACGGGAATGAGCAGTTCTTC
TRBD1,TRBJ1-6,TRBV7-2,once,CASSLAHRGISSLHF,TGTGCCAGCAGCTTAGCGCACAGGGGAATATCATCCCTCCACTTT
-,TRBJ1-4,TRBV18,few,CASSKRGENEKLFF,TGTGCCAGCTCAAAGCGGGGGGAGAATGAAAAACTGTTTTTT
-,TRBJ1-1,TRBV7-3,-,CASSAEGNTEAFF,TGTGCCAGCAGCGCCGAGGGGAACACTGAAGCTTTCTTT
-,TRBJ1-1,TRBV9,-,CASSPWGQGEAFF,TGTGCCAGCAGCCCCTGGGGACAAGGTGAAGCTTTCTTT
-,TRBJ2-2,TRBV5-1,-,CASSDTRSNTGELFF,TGCGCCAGCAGCGATACGCGTTCGAACACCGGGGAGCTGTTTTTT
-,TRBJ1-6,TRBV6-1,-,CATDQGSSPLHF,TGTGCCACCGACCAGGGTTCTTCACCCCTCCACTTT
-,TRBJ1-2,TRBV5-8,once,CASSPWRGGYTF,TGTGCCAGCAGCCCATGGCGGGGAGGCTACACCTTC
-,TRBJ2-3,TRBV11-1,-,CASSLGGFGSTDTQYF,TGTGCCAGCAGCTTAGGCGGGTTCGGCAGCACAGATACGCAGTATTTT
-,TRBJ2-7,TRBV11-2,-,CASSPFDEDEQYF,TGTGCCAGCAGCCCTTTTGACGAGGACGAGCAGTACTTC
TRBD1,TRBJ2-7,TRBV6-6,-,CASSFRQGLYEQYF,TGTGCCAGCAGCTTCCGACAGGGTTTATACGAGCAGTACTTC
-,TRBJ2-7,TRBV7-2,-,CASSPHDEQYF,TGTGCCAGCAGCCCACATGATGAGCAGTACTTC
-,TRBJ2-3,TRBV7-9,-,CASSPVLGTDTQYF,TGTGCCAGCAGTCCTGTCCTAGGCACAGATACGCAGTATTTT
-,TRBJ2-3,TRBV27,-,CASSIRGEGRSTDTQYF,TGTGCCAGCAGTATCAGGGGGGAAGGGAGGAGCACAGATACGCAGTATTTT
-,TRBJ1-4,TRBV5-6,-,CASSLAEVQEKLFF,TGTGCCAGCAGCTTGGCCGAGGTCCAAGAAAAACTGTTTTTT
-,TRBJ2-3,TRBV29-1,-,CSVEGGQGSTDTQYF,TGCAGCGTTGAAGGTGGTCAGGGGAGCACAGATACGCAGTATTTT
TRBD1,TRBJ2-2,TRBV7-2,-,CASSPRTGGTGELFF,TGTGCCAGCAGCCCCAGGACAGGGGGCACCGGGGAGCTGTTTTTT
-,TRBJ2-3,TRBV19,-,CASSTNTDTQYF,TGTGCCAGTAGTACCAACACAGATACGCAGTATTTT
-,TRBJ2-6,TRBV4-3,-,CASSQWGRGFGTSGANVLTF,TGCGCCAGCAGCCAGTGGGGTCGGGGGTTTGGGACCTCTGGGGCCAACGTCCTGACTTTC
TRBD2,TRBJ2-1,TRBV10-1,-,CASSRRGDSYNEQFF,TGCGCCAGCAGCCGCCGGGGGGACTCCTACAATGAGCAGTTCTTC
TRBD1,TRBJ1-2,TRBV5-1,-,CASSLGTGGYGYTF,TGCGCCAGCAGCTTAGGGACAGGGGGTTATGGCTACACCTTC
-,TRBJ2-4,TRBV6-5,few,CASRRGPKNIQYF,TGTGCCAGCAGAAGAGGTCCCAAAAACATTCAGTACTTC
TRBD1,TRBJ2-5,TRBV29-1,-,CSVRQGAGTQYF,TGCAGCGTTCGACAGGGGGCTGGGACCCAGTACTTC
-,TRBJ2-2,TRBV6-5,-,CANQGGSGELFF,TGTGCCAACCAGGGCGGATCCGGGGAGCTGTTTTTT
TRBD1,TRBJ1-3,TRBV6-1,few,CASSRQGGAGNTIYF,TGTGCCAGCAGCCGACAGGGTGGCGCTGGAAACACCATATATTTT
-,TRBJ2-2,TRBV7-2,-,CASSYRPGGLNTGELFF,TGTGCCAGCAGCTACCGTCCGGGGGGCTTGAACACCGGGGAGCTGTTTTTT
TRBD1,TRBJ2-3,TRBV28,few,CASSPPGQGHGTDTQYF,TGTGCCAGCAGTCCGCCCGGACAGGGCCATGGGACAGATACGCAGTATTTT
-,TRBJ2-2,TRBV11-2,-,CASSLYLRGNTGELFF,TGTGCCAGCAGCTTATATTTGCGGGGGAACACCGGGGAGCTGTTTTTT
TRBD2,TRBJ2-3,TRBV5-5,-,CASSSGTSTDTQYF,TGTGCCAGCAGTAGCGGGACTAGCACAGATACGCAGTATTTT